This T cell receptor (beta chain) was recorded in a study of blood T cell repertoires in COVID-19. Study in general: T cells, B-cell-depleted T cells, or PBMCs provided the cDNA or gDNA that served as material.

Assay: immunoSEQ multiplex PCR; the TCRdb copy retains only in-frame clones and omits some. The sample records around 60,000 clones, about 81% being singletons. The CDR3 has 14 residues. Trimming cost V 0 bases and J 5 bases, with 8 bases left between them. The germline gives CDR1 SGHRS, CDR2 YFSETQ. The sequenced sample was peripheral blood. The origin of this receptor is an elderly man with acute or convalescent COVID-19. The genes are TRBV5-1 and TRBJ1-4; a possible D gene is TRBD1 (5 bases). The CDR3 here is CASSLGQRNEKLFF. The CDR3 DNA sequence: TGCGCCAGCAGCTTGGGACAGAGGAATGAAAAACTGTTTTTT.